This passage covers 17 T cell receptor beta chains from one sample sequenced in a study of cytomegalovirus exposure and HLA in healthy donors. This PCR relied on a set of 60 Vbeta primers and 13 Jbeta primers. Clones were read by immunoSEQ multiplex PCR, and TCRdb kept only the in-frame ones, dropping some. The table has around 200,000 clones, 82% seen once. The sequencing sample was made of PBMCs. The receptors derive from a woman in her thirties or forties in good health and CMV-seronegative.

This clone was recorded only once. This sequence joins TRBV28 and TRBJ1-2, with D unresolved. This CDR3 is built from 10 residues. In germline, CDR1 is MDHEN, CDR2 SYDVKM. V was clipped by 4 bases and J by 9 bases, with 6 bases between them. CDR3 sequence (DNA): TGTGCCAGCAGTTCATACAGCTACACCTTC. Translating gives CASSSYSYTF.

The rearrangement joins TRBV27 to TRBJ2-5; 8 positions agree with TRBD1. Germline assignment: CDR1 MNHEY and CDR2 SMNVEV (reference sequence). The CDR3 covers 11 residues. V gave up 8 bases and J gave up 4 bases; unmatched junction bases: 0. The CDR3 protein is CASDRGETQYF. The CDR3 coding sequence is TGTGCCAGCGACAGGGGAGAGACCCAGTACTTC.

The chain recombines TRBV29-1 with TRBJ2-1; D remains unclear. Per the germline V gene, CDR1 is SQVTM and CDR2 is ANQGSEA. The CDR3 covers 12 residues. This chain's CDR3 is CSAVLSYNEQFF. In nucleotides, the CDR3 is TGCAGTGCGGTACTCTCCTACAATGAGCAGTTCTTC.

In this sample, this clone turned up once. The chain uses TRBV9 and TRBJ1-1; unclear D gene. Germline CDR1 SGDLS, CDR2 YYNGEE. V was shortened by 0 bases and J by 1 base, with 13 bases between the two germline ends. This CDR3 has 16 amino acids. CDR3 sequence (DNA): TGTGCCAGCAGCGTAGTCCCAAACCCAGGGAACACTGAAGCTTTCTTT. Protein product: CASSVVPNPGNTEAFF.

The CDR3 region has the DNA TGTGCCAGCAGAAGGGACAGCTACTATGGCTACACCTTC. It translates to CASRRDSYYGYTF. The chain couples TRBV5-4 to TRBJ1-2; 7 positions agree with TRBD1. The J segment lost 3 bases and the V segment lost 5 bases, leaving 4 bases of the junction unmatched. Germline CDR1 is SGHNT and CDR2 is YYREEE (reference sequence). The CDR3 length is 13 residues. The entire variable domain, with the rest obtained from reference TRBV5-4 and TRBJ1-2, is as follows: ETGVTQSPTHLIKTRGQQVTLRCSSQSGHNTVSWYQQALGQGPQFIFQYYREEENGRGNFPPRFSGLQFPNYSSELNVNALELDDSALYLCASRRDSYYGYTFGSGTRLTVV.

The chain has TRBV7-2 and TRBJ2-5; 8 bases map to TRBD2. CDR1 is SGHTA and CDR2 is FQGNSA in the germline V gene. Trimming at V came to 5 bases and at J to 4 bases, leaving 6 bases not matched to a gene. The CDR3 is made up of 14 amino acids. CDR3: CASSLREGGETQYF. Written as DNA, the CDR3 is TGTGCCAGCAGCCTCCGGGAGGGAGGAGAGACCCAGTACTTC.

This sequence joins TRBV9 and TRBJ1-2, with D hard to call. Trimming left V 4 bases short and J 0 bases short, with 13 bases between. In germline, CDR1 is SGDLS, CDR2 YYNGEE. CDR3 size: 15 residues. The CDR3 bases are TGTGCCAGCAGCAAGATACTTACGTCTAACTATGGCTACACCTTC. This encodes CASSKILTSNYGYTF.

The sample holds one count of this clone. At one boundary the junction diverges from the germline segment, which might be a read error. J is TRBJ2-1 and V is TRBV7-3, with 8 nucleotides matching TRBD1. The V gene's germline CDR1 is SGHTA and CDR2 FQGTGA. The CDR3 length is 16 residues. The CDR3 is CASSITGRQGNNEQFF. The DNA for the CDR3 is TGTGCCAGCAGCATAACGGGGAGACAGGGGAACAATGAGCAGTTCTTC.

The J gene is TRBJ2-5, the V gene TRBV29-1, with D perhaps TRBD1 (6 bases). CDR1 and CDR2 (germline): SQVTM, ANQGSEA. Deletions cut 1 base from V and 5 bases from J, with 11 bases between. This CDR3 comprises 13 residues. The CDR3: CSVEGTARETQYF. The CDR3 DNA reads TGCAGCGTTGAAGGGACAGCTCGCGAGACCCAGTACTTC. Using reference TRBV29-1 and TRBJ2-5 for the parts outside the CDR3, the full variable domain is SAVISQKPSRDICQRGTSLTIQCQVDSQVTMMFWYRQQPGQSLTLIATANQGSEATYESGFVIDKFPISRPNLTFSTLTVSNMSPEDSSIYLCSVEGTARETQYFGPGTRLLVL.

V is TRBV5-5 and J is TRBJ1-1, with D unclear. V gave up 3 bases and J gave up 2 bases, with 8 bases separating them. The CDR3 has 13 residues. Germline V gene lookup returns CDR1 SGHKS and CDR2 YYEKEE (reference sequence). The CDR3 bases are TGTGCCAGCAGCTCCCTTTTAAACACTGAAGCTTTCTTT. Translation: CASSSLLNTEAFF.

The chain employs TRBV5-1 and TRBJ2-7; TRBD1 matches 8 bases. CDR1 and CDR2 from the germline V gene are SGHRS and YFSETQ. The J segment lost 3 bases and the V segment lost 1 base, leaving 3 bases of the junction unmatched. The CDR3 consists of 14 residues. The CDR3 region has the DNA TGCGCCAGCAGCTTGTGGACAGGGAACTACGAGCAGTACTTC. It codes for CASSLWTGNYEQYF.

V usage is TRBV18 and J usage is TRBJ1-2; 7 bases fit TRBD1. This CDR3 spans 14 amino acids. The germline gives CDR1 KGHSH, CDR2 LQKENI. With V trimmed by 2 bases and J by 8 bases, 8 bases remained unmatched. CDR3 coding DNA: TGTGCCAGCTCACCAGATACAGGGGCAGGAGGCTACACCTTC. As protein: CASSPDTGAGGYTF.

This clone was observed a handful of times. V gene TRBV6-6 combines with J gene TRBJ1-2; D is undetermined. V lost 10 bases and J lost 8, with 17 bases in between. Germline V gene lookup returns CDR1 MNHNY and CDR2 SVGAGI (reference sequence). The CDR3 is 12 residues long. CDR3 protein: CATFSGVYGYTF. CDR3 sequence (DNA): TGTGCCACCTTTAGTGGTGTGTACGGCTACACCTTC.

The chain combines TRBV20-1 with TRBJ1-5; D unclear. Trimming removed 5 bases at V and 4 bases at J, with 6 bases between. The CDR3 is made up of 11 amino acids. The germline V gene has CDR1 DFQATT and CDR2 SNEGSKA (reference sequence). Here the CDR3 DNA reads TGCAGTGCTGGGGAGAATCAGCCCCAGCATTTT. Its protein product is CSAGENQPQHF.

The rearrangement uses TRBV19 and TRBJ1-5; 7 bases are a match to TRBD1. Germline V gives CDR1 LNHDA, CDR2 SQIVND (reference sequence). V shed 7 bases, J shed 9 bases, and the junction held 15 bases outside the gene matches. This CDR3 is built from 15 residues. The CDR3 DNA is TGTGCCAGTACCCCACGCGGGACAGCCCCTGGGCCCCAGCATTTT. This codes for CASTPRGTAPGPQHF.

The rearrangement links TRBV9 to TRBJ2-3; D is possibly TRBD1 (6 bases). The ends were cut back, 4 bases at V and 2 bases at J, with 17 bases in the middle. The CDR3 is made up of 16 amino acids. CDR1 is SGDLS and CDR2 is YYNGEE in the germline V gene. The CDR3 reads CASSPSRDTITDTQYF. CDR3 in DNA: TGTGCCAGCAGCCCCAGCCGGGACACCATCACAGATACGCAGTATTTT. Drawing the rest from reference TRBV9 and TRBJ2-3, the complete variable domain is DSGVTQTPKHLITATGQRVTLRCSPRSGDLSVYWYQQSLDQGLQFLIQYYNGEERAKGNILERFSAQQFPDLHSELNLSSLELGDSALYFCASSPSRDTITDTQYFGPGTRLTVL.

The V and J genes are TRBV5-6 and TRBJ2-2; 12 bases match TRBD2. This CDR3 has 17 residues. J gave up 5 bases and V 5 bases, and 10 bases lay outside the gene matches. The V gene's germline CDR1 is SGHDT and CDR2 YYEEEE. The CDR3 is CASSRPGLAGPTGELFF. The CDR3 DNA follows: TGTGCCAGCAGTCGGCCGGGACTAGCGGGTCCGACCGGGGAGCTGTTTTTT.